Each of the 31 T cell receptor beta chains below was sequenced from the same sample in a study of tissue T cells after allogeneic stem cell transplantation. The protocol was immunoSEQ multiplex PCR, while the TCRdb copy is restricted to in-frame clones and leaves out a portion. The data show about 6,300 clones, 65% to 80% seen once. Material: tissue from the rectum, obtained at autopsy. Receptors were obtained from a woman aged 18 to 55 with breast cancer.

This clone was seen a few times. The chain combines TRBV10-3 with TRBJ2-3; D possibly matches TRBD1 or TRBD2 (5 bases each). The germline V and J ends were trimmed by 0 bases and 2 bases, with 12 bases remaining between them. Germline V gives CDR1 ENHRY, CDR2 SYGVKD. The CDR3 runs 16 residues. CDR3 residues: CAISESPPGATDTQYF. The DNA for the CDR3 is TGTGCCATCAGTGAGTCACCCCCCGGGGCCACAGATACGCAGTATTTT.

The CDR3 bases are TGTGCCAGCAGCTTATCCTCCGGGACAGGGGATTTCCAAGAGACCCAGTACTTC. Translation: CASSLSSGTGDFQETQYF. This chain uses TRBV7-2 with TRBJ2-5, with 10 bases that match TRBD1. Trimming cost V 2 bases and J 1 base; bases outside gene matches: 10. CDR1 and CDR2 (germline): SGHTA, FQGNSA. The CDR3 runs to 18 residues. Complete variable domain (other parts from reference TRBV7-2 and TRBJ2-5): GAGVSQSPSNKVTEKGKDVELRCDPISGHTALYWYRQSLGQGLEFLIYFQGNSAPDKSGLPSDRFSAERTGGSVSTLTIQRTQQEDSAVYLCASSLSSGTGDFQETQYFGPGTRLLVL.

The V gene is TRBV18, the J gene TRBJ2-2; D gene unclear. The CDR3 is 13 amino acids. V was trimmed by 4 bases and J by 1 base, leaving 4 bases between them. The germline CDR1 and CDR2 sequences are KGHSH and LQKENI. The DNA for the CDR3 is TGTGCCAGCTCACAACAGAACACCGGGGAGCTGTTTTTT. It specifies CASSQQNTGELFF.

This clone appeared a few times. The sample holds other DNA sequences that translate to the same CDR3. The CDR3 loop reads CASSSGLAGYNEQFF. Here the CDR3 DNA reads TGTGCCAGCAGCTCGGGACTAGCGGGCTACAATGAGCAGTTCTTC. The rearrangement uses TRBV11-2 and TRBJ2-1; 12 nucleotides match TRBD2. Trimming removed 4 bases from V and 3 bases from J; junction bases left unmatched: 1. The germline gives CDR1 SGHAT, CDR2 FQNNGV. This CDR3 spans 15 amino acids.

V and J are TRBV4-3 and TRBJ2-1, with TRBD2 matching over 10 bases. The CDR3 extends over 17 amino acids. The germline CDR1 and CDR2 sequences are LGHNA and YSLEER. V shed 2 bases, J shed 7 bases, and the junction held 11 bases outside the gene matches. CDR3 DNA: TGCGCCAGCAGCCAAAGCCTGGGGCTAGCGGGAGAAAATGAGCAGTTCTTC. Residues: CASSQSLGLAGENEQFF.

The chain is built from TRBV18 and TRBJ2-3; TRBD2 agrees at 10 bases. CDR1 is KGHSH, CDR2 LQKENI, per germline. The length of the CDR3 is 18 residues. Losses at the gene ends were 0 bases for V and 6 bases for J; bases not matched to a gene: 12. This CDR3 is CASSPPGSSGGSGDTQYF. The DNA for the CDR3 is TGTGCCAGCTCACCACCGGGCTCTAGCGGGGGCAGCGGCGATACGCAGTATTTT.

Only one count was recorded for this clone. The chain uses TRBV2 and TRBJ2-5; no clear D gene. Germline V lookup: CDR1 SNHLY, CDR2 FYNNEI. The CDR3 has 12 amino acids. The CDR3 region has the DNA TGTGCAACAAGGACGGACCAAGAGACCCAGTACTTC. Protein: CATRTDQETQYF. Full variable domain (remainder filled in from reference TRBV2 and TRBJ2-5): EPEVTQTPSHQVTQMGQEVILRCVPISNHLYFYWYRQILGQKVEFLVSFYNNEISEKSEIFDDQFSVERPDGSNFTLKIRSTKLEDSAMYFCATRTDQETQYFGPGTRLLVL.

The chain has TRBV2 and TRBJ2-7, with 7 bases aligning to TRBD1. Germline V lookup: CDR1 SNHLY, CDR2 FYNNEI. This CDR3 spans 16 amino acids. J was trimmed by 4 bases and V by 0 bases; bases with no gene match: 9. CDR3 nucleotide sequence: TGTGCCAGCAGTGAAGCCACCGGGACAGCCAGTTACGAGCAGTACTTC. It translates to CASSEATGTASYEQYF.

The chain couples TRBV13 to TRBJ2-7; 7 bases map to TRBD1. The germline CDR1 and CDR2 sequences are PRHDT and FYEKMQ (reference sequence). The J segment lost 7 bases and the V segment lost 5 bases, leaving 5 bases of the junction unmatched. The CDR3 sequence is 12 residues long. The CDR3 sequence is CASSLQGKEQYF. The CDR3 DNA is TGTGCCAGCAGCCTACAGGGGAAAGAGCAGTACTTC.

This clone has a handful of counts. The chain recombines TRBV3-1 (or the pseudogene TRBV3-2) with TRBJ2-7; D gene uncertain. The V end was cut by 1 base, the J end by 5 bases, with 9 bases between. The V gene's germline CDR1 is LGHDT and CDR2 YNNKEL (reference sequence). The CDR3 covers 13 residues. The DNA for the CDR3 is TGTGCCAGCAGCCAAGGAAGTCTCGACGAGCAGTACTTC. The encoded protein is CASSQGSLDEQYF.

The chain employs TRBV9 and TRBJ2-5, with D hard to call. CDR3 length equals 10 residues. Trimming pared 5 bases from V and 4 bases from J, leaving 3 bases between. The germline V gene has CDR1 SGDLS and CDR2 YYNGEE. CDR3 protein: CASRLETQYF. The CDR3 DNA sequence: TGTGCCAGCAGGTTAGAGACCCAGTACTTC.

The V and J genes are TRBV7-8 and TRBJ2-7; TRBD2 aligns across 8 bases. With V trimmed by 5 bases and J by 3 bases, 12 bases remained unmatched. There are 16 residues in the CDR3. CDR1 and CDR2 (germline): SGHVS, FQNEAQ. This CDR3 is CASSLLGLAGDYEQYF. As DNA, the CDR3 is TGTGCCAGCAGCCTCCTCGGCCTAGCGGGCGACTACGAGCAGTACTTC.

This clone was seen only a few times. The V call is TRBV5-4, the J call TRBJ2-7, with D perhaps matching TRBD1 (6 bases). V was pared by 3 bases and J by 6 bases, with 10 bases between. The CDR3 runs to 12 residues. Germline lookup yields CDR1 SGHNT and CDR2 YYREEE (reference sequence). The CDR3 region has the DNA TGTGCCAGCAGCTCGACAGGTTCCGAGCAGTACTTC. Amino acids: CASSSTGSEQYF.

V and J are TRBV4-2 and TRBJ2-3; 10 bases map to TRBD2. From germline, CDR1 is LGHNA and CDR2 YNFKEQ. This CDR3 region has 17 residues. V shed 0 bases and J 4 bases; nucleotides not matched to a gene: 7. Here the CDR3 DNA reads TGTGCCAGCAGCCAAGAACCCAGCGGGAGGGCCTCAGATACGCAGTATTTT. Translating gives CASSQEPSGRASDTQYF.

The chain links TRBV24-1 to TRBJ2-1; tentative D call: TRBD1 (6 bases). Trimming removed 7 bases at V and 7 bases at J, with 10 bases between. Germline V lookup: CDR1 KGHDR, CDR2 SFDVKD. There are 12 residues in the CDR3. CDR3 amino acids: CATRRDTNEQFF. The CDR3, as DNA: TGTGCCACCAGACGGGACACGAATGAGCAGTTCTTC.

The chain couples TRBV19 to TRBJ1-2; D is unresolved. Germline CDR1 and CDR2: LNHDA and SQIVND (reference sequence). The CDR3 spans 13 residues. The germline V and J ends were trimmed by 9 bases and 8 bases, with 19 bases remaining between them. CDR3 in DNA: TGTGCCAGCGGGCCAGGTCATAGAGGAGGCTACACCTTC. Translated, it gives CASGPGHRGGYTF. Combining the CDR3 with reference TRBV19 and TRBJ1-2 gives the whole variable domain DGGITQSPKYLFRKEGQNVTLSCEQNLNHDAMYWYRQDPGQGLRLIYYSQIVNDFQKGDIAEGYSVSREKKESFPLTVTSAQKNPTAFYLCASGPGHRGGYTFGSGTRLTVV.

V gene TRBV30 combines with J gene TRBJ2-3; D call uncertain. Germline V gives CDR1 GTSNPN, CDR2 SVGIG (reference sequence). V was pared by 2 bases and J by 8 bases, with 14 bases between. The CDR3 spans 13 residues. In DNA form, the CDR3 reads TGTGCCTGGAGTCCCATCCTGCACAGTACGCAGTATTTT. Protein sequence: CAWSPILHSTQYF.

The chain employs TRBV18 and TRBJ1-5; no clear D gene. Trimming removed 5 bases at V and 0 bases at J, with 11 bases between. The germline V gene encodes CDR1 KGHSH and CDR2 LQKENI. The CDR3 is 15 residues long. CDR3: CASSSQEPSNQPQHF. Written as DNA, the CDR3 is TGTGCCAGCTCATCCCAGGAACCTAGCAATCAGCCCCAGCATTTT.

The table lists this clone with a few counts. V and J are TRBV3-1 (or the pseudogene TRBV3-2) and TRBJ1-5; no firm D call. The CDR3 length is 16 residues. The germline V gene encodes CDR1 LGHDT and CDR2 YNNKEL (reference sequence). The ends were cut back, 5 bases at V and 5 bases at J, with 19 bases in the middle. CDR3 residues: CASSVHVLWHHQPQHF. CDR3 DNA sequence: TGTGCCAGCAGCGTTCACGTTCTTTGGCATCATCAGCCCCAGCATTTT.

The genes are TRBV5-1 and TRBJ1-1, with D perhaps matching TRBD1 (5 bases). Trimming shortened V by 4 bases and J by 2 bases, and 12 bases separated the two germline ends. Germline-derived CDR1 and CDR2 are SGHRS and YFSETQ. The CDR3 totals 14 residues. The CDR3 is CASSPGTVNTEAFF. In DNA form, the CDR3 reads TGCGCCAGCAGCCCCGGGACGGTAAACACTGAAGCTTTCTTT.

V and J are TRBV28 and TRBJ1-2; 7 bases are a match to TRBD1. This CDR3 is 17 amino acids long. CDR1 MDHEN and CDR2 SYDVKM come from the germline V gene. The V gene end was trimmed by 6 bases and the J gene end by 3 bases; junction bases not matched to a gene: 16. CDR3: CASSPPSTGPFYYGYTF. The CDR3 coding sequence is TGTGCCAGCAGCCCCCCCTCGACAGGGCCCTTTTACTATGGCTACACCTTC.

V gene TRBV7-9 combines with J gene TRBJ2-6, with D unresolved. The CDR3 runs 16 residues. CDR1 and CDR2 from the germline V gene are SEHNR and FQNEAQ (reference sequence). V lost 5 bases and J lost 0, with 11 bases in between. The CDR3 DNA reads TGTGCCAGCAGCACACAGCCTCTCTCTGGGGCCAACGTCCTGACTTTC. Protein product: CASSTQPLSGANVLTF. The full variable domain, its missing parts supplied by reference TRBV7-9 and TRBJ2-6, is DTGVSQNPRHKITKRGQNVTFRCDPISEHNRLYWYRQTLGQGPEFLTYFQNEAQLEKSRLLSDRFSAERPKGSFSTLEIQRTEQGDSAMYLCASSTQPLSGANVLTFGAGSRLTVL.

This clone was observed a handful of times. This chain connects TRBV5-1 to TRBJ1-2, with D possibly being TRBD1 (5 bases). Germline assignment: CDR1 SGHRS and CDR2 YFSETQ. The CDR3 sequence is 15 residues long. Trimming took 7 bases from V and 1 from J, leaving 17 bases between them. The CDR3 bases are TGCGCCAGCCGTTCGACGCCGGGACTTAACTATGGCTACACCTTC. It encodes CASRSTPGLNYGYTF.

This clone has only a few counts. The rearrangement joins TRBV5-4 to TRBJ1-2; 8 bases agree with TRBD1. This CDR3 has 14 amino acids. Germline lookup yields CDR1 SGHNT and CDR2 YYREEE (reference sequence). Trimming removed 4 bases from V and 3 bases from J; junction bases left unmatched: 5. The CDR3 nucleotides are TGTGCCAGCAGCCATGGGACAGGATACTATGGCTACACCTTC. This sequence encodes CASSHGTGYYGYTF.

This clone was seen just once. The V and J genes are TRBV11-2 and TRBJ2-1; D is perhaps TRBD2 (6 bases). The CDR3 runs to 15 residues. The V gene's germline CDR1 is SGHAT and CDR2 FQNNGV. V lost 8 bases and J lost 2, with 16 bases in between. The CDR3 loop is CASGTGTGAYNEQFF. The CDR3 nucleotides are TGTGCCAGCGGTACCGGGACTGGAGCCTACAATGAGCAGTTCTTC.

A remark on this clone: One end of the junction is discordant with germline, which a read error may explain. The J gene is TRBJ2-7, the V gene TRBV7-7, with TRBD1 matching over 9 bases. The CDR3 has 15 residues. The germline V gene has CDR1 SSHAT and CDR2 FNYEAQ (reference sequence). For the CDR3, the DNA is TGTGCTAGCAGCTTAGGGACAGGGCGTGGGTACGAGCAGTACTTC. Its translation: CASSLGTGRGYEQYF. Based on the CDR3 plus reference TRBV7-7 and TRBJ2-7, the full variable domain is GAGVSQSPRYKVTKRGQDVTLRCDPISSHATLYWYQQALGQGPEFLTYFNYEAQPDKSGLPSDRFSAERPEGSISTLTIQRTEQRDSAMYRCASSLGTGRGYEQYFGPGTRLTVT.

This chain links TRBV4-3 with TRBJ2-3; a possible D gene is TRBD2 (6 bases). V lost 0 bases to trimming and J lost 0 bases, with 10 bases between them. The V gene's germline CDR1 is LGHNA and CDR2 YSLEER. The CDR3 runs to 16 residues. CDR3 nucleotides: TGCGCCAGCAGCCAAGAGCTAGCGAGGAGCACAGATACGCAGTATTTT. This encodes CASSQELARSTDTQYF.

The chain joins TRBV27 to TRBJ2-1; 7 positions match TRBD2. The CDR3 has 15 amino acids. V shed 6 bases and J 6 bases; nucleotides not matched to a gene: 11. Per germline, CDR1 MNHEY and CDR2 SMNVEV (reference sequence). The CDR3 reads CASRAWRGLPNEQFF. The DNA of the CDR3 is TGTGCCAGCAGGGCCTGGCGGGGGTTGCCCAATGAGCAGTTCTTC.

Only a few counts were recorded for this clone. This chain's CDR3 is CASSAGTGDGPLHF. The CDR3 bases are TGTGCCAGTAGTGCAGGGACAGGGGATGGGCCCCTCCACTTT. The chain has TRBV19 and TRBJ1-6, with 10 bases lining up with TRBD1. The CDR3 has 14 residues. In germline, CDR1 is LNHDA, CDR2 SQIVND (reference sequence). The junction had 8 bases not matched to a gene; V was cut back by 5 bases and J by 13 bases.

A note on this clone: Other nucleotide sequences from this sample produce the same CDR3. This chain connects TRBV19 to TRBJ2-3; D gene ambiguous. V gave up 6 bases and J gave up 4 bases, with 11 bases separating them. CDR1 is LNHDA, CDR2 SQIVND, per germline (reference sequence). The length of the CDR3 is 13 residues. The CDR3 loop is CASRVAGADTQYF. In DNA form, the CDR3 reads TGTGCCAGTAGGGTAGCTGGGGCAGATACGCAGTATTTT. The whole variable domain, remainder taken from reference TRBV19 and TRBJ2-3, is DGGITQSPKYLFRKEGQNVTLSCEQNLNHDAMYWYRQDPGQGLRLIYYSQIVNDFQKGDIAEGYSVSREKKESFPLTVTSAQKNPTAFYLCASRVAGADTQYFGPGTRLTVL.

The V and J genes are TRBV19 and TRBJ2-5; D is unresolved. Trimming pared 2 bases from V and 5 bases from J, leaving 3 bases between. This CDR3 has 11 residues. The V gene's germline CDR1 is LNHDA and CDR2 SQIVND (reference sequence). The CDR3 nucleotides read TGTGCCAGTAGTATAATGGAGACCCAGTACTTC. Encoded protein: CASSIMETQYF.